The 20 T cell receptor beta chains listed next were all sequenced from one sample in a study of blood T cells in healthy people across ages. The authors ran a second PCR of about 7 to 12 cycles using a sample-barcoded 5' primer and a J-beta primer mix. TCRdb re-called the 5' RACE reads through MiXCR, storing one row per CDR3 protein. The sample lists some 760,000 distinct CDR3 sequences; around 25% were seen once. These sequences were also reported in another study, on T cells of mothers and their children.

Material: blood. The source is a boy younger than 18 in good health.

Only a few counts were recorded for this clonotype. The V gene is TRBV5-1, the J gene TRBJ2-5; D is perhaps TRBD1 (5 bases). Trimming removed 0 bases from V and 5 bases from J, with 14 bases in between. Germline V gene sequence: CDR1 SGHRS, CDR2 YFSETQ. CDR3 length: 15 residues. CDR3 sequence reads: CASSLVGQAGETQYF. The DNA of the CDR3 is TGCGCCAGCAGCTTGGTGGGGCAGGCCGGCGAGACCCAGTACTTC.

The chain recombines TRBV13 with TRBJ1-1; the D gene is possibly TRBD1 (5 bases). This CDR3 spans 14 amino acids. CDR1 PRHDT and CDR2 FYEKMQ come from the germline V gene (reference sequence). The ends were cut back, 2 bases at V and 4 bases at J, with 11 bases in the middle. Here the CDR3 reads CASSLLRVGTEAFF. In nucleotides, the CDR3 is TGTGCCAGCAGCTTACTCAGGGTGGGCACTGAAGCTTTCTTT.

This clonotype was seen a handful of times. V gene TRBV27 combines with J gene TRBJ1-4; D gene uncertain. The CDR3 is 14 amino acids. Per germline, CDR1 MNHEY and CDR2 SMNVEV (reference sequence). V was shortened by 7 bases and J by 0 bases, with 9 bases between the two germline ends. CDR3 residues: CASTTNPTNEKLFF. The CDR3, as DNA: TGTGCCAGCACTACGAATCCAACTAATGAAAAACTGTTTTTT. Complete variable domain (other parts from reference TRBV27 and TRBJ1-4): EAQVTQNPRYLITVTGKKLTVTCSQNMNHEYMSWYRQDPGLGLRQIYYSMNVEVTDKGDVPEGYKVSRKEKRNFPLILESPSPNQTSLYFCASTTNPTNEKLFFGSGTQLSVL.

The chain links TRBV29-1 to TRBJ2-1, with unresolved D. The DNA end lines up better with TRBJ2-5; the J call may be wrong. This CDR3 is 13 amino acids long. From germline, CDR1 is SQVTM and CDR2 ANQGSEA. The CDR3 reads CSVFGQLQETQYF. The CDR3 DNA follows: TGCAGCGTTTTTGGTCAGCTTCAAGAGACCCAGTACTTC.

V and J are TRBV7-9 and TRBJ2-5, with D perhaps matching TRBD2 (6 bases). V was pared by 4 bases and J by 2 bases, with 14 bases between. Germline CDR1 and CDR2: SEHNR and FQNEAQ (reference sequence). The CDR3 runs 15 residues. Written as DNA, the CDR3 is TGTGCCAGCAGCTCCACGGGACTTTTACAAGAGACCCAGTACTTC. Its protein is CASSSTGLLQETQYF.

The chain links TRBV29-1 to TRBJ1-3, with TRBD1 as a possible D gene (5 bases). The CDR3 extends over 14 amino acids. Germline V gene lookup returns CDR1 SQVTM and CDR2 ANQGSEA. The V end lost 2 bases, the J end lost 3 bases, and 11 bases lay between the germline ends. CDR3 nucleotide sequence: TGCAGCGTTGAAATAGGGGCGGGTGGAAACACCATATATTTT. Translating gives CSVEIGAGGNTIYF.

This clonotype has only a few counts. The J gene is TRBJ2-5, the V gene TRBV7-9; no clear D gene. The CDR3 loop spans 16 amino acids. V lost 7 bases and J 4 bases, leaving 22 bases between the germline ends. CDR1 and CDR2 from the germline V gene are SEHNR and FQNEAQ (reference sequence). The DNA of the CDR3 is TGTGCCAGCACTAGGTGGCCGTGGGTATTAGGAGAGACCCAGTACTTC. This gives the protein CASTRWPWVLGETQYF.

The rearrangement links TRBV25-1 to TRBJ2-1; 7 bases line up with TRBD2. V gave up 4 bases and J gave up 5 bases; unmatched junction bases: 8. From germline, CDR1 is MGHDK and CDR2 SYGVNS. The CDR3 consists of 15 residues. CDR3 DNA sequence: TGTGCCAGCAGTGCCCGGGCTAGCGGCGACAATGAGCAGTTCTTC. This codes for CASSARASGDNEQFF.

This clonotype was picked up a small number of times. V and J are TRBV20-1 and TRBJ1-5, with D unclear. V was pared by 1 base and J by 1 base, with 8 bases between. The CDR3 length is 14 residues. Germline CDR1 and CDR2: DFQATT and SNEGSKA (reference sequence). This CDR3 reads CSARGTASNQPQHF. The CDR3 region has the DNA TGCAGTGCTAGAGGTACAGCAAGCAATCAGCCCCAGCATTTT.

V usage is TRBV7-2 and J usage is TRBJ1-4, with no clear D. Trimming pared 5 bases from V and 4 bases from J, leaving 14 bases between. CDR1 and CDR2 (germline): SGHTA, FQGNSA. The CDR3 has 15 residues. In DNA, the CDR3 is TGTGCCAGCAGCGCCACGGGGATTAATAATGAAAAACTGTTTTTT. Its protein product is CASSATGINNEKLFF. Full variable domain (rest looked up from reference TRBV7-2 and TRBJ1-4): GAGVSQSPSNKVTEKGKDVELRCDPISGHTALYWYRQSLGQGLEFLIYFQGNSAPDKSGLPSDRFSAERTGGSVSTLTIQRTQQEDSAVYLCASSATGINNEKLFFGSGTQLSVL.

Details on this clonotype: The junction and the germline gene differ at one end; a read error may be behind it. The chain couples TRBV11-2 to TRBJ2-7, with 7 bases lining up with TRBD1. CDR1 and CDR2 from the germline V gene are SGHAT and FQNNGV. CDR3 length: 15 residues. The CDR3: CASSFVNRGVYGQYF. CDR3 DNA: TGTGCCAGCAGCTTTGTCAACAGGGGAGTATACGGGCAGTACTTC. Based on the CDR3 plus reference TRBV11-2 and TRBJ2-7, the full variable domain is EAGVAQSPRYKIIEKRQSVAFWCNPISGHATLYWYQQILGQGPKLLIQFQNNGVVDDSQLPKDRFSAERLKGVDSTLKIQPAKLEDSAVYLCASSFVNRGVYGQYFGPGTRLTVT.

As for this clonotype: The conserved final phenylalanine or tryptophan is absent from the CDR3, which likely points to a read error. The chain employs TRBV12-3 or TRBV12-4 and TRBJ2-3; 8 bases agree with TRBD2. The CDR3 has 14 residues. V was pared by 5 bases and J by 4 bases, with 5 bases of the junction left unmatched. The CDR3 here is CASSDSGSADTQYS. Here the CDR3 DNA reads TGTGCCAGCAGTGACAGCGGGAGCGCAGATACGCAGTATTCT.

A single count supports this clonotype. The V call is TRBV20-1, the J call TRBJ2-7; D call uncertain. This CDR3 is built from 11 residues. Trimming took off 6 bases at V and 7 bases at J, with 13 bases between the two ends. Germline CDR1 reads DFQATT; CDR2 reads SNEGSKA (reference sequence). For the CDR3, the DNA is TGCAGTGCATCCCCCGTTGGGGAGCAGTACTTC. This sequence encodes CSASPVGEQYF.

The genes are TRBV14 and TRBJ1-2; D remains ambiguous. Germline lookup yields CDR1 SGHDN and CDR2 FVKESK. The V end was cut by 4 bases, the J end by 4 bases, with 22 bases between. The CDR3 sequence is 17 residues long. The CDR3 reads CASSRRLGGIEGYGYTF. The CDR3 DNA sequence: TGTGCCAGCAGCCGCCGACTGGGTGGCATAGAGGGCTATGGCTACACCTTC.

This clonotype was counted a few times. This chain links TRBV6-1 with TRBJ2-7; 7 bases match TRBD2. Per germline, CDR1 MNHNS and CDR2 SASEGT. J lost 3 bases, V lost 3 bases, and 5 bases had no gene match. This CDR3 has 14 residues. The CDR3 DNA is TGTGCCAGCAGTGACGGGACTATGGGCTACGAGCAGTACTTC. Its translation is CASSDGTMGYEQYF.

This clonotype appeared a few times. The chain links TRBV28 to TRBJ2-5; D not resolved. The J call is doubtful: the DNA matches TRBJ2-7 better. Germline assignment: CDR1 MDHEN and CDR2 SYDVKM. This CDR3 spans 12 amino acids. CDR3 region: CASSLYLYEQYF. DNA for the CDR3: TGTGCCAGCAGTTTGTACCTTTACGAGCAGTACTTC.

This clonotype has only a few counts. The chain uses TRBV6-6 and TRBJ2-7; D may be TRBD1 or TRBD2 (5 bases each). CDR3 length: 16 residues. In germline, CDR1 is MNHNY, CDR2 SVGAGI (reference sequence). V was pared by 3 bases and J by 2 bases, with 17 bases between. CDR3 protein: CASSYYDRGPTYEQYF. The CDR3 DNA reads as TGTGCCAGCAGTTATTACGACCGGGGACCAACCTACGAGCAGTACTTC.

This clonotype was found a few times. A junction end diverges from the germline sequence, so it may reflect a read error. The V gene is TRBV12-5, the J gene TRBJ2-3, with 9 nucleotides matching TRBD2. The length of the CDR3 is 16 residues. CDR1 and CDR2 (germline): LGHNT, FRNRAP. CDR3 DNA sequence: TGTGCAGTGGGGGGGGTAGCGGGGGCCTTCACAGATACACAGTATTTT. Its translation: CAVGGVAGAFTDTQYF. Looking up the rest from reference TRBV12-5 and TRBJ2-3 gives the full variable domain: DARVTQTPRHKVTEMGQEVTMRCQPILGHNTVFWYRQTMMQGLELLAYFRNRAPLDDSGMPKDRFSAEMPDATLATLKIQPSEPRDSAVYFCAVGGVAGAFTDTQYFGPGTRLTVL.

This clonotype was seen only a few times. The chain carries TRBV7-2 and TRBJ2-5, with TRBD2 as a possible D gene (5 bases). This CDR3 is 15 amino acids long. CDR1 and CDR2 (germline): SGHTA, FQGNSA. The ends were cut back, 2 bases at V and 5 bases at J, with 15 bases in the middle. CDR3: CASSLWMASWETQYF. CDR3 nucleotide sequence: TGTGCCAGCAGCTTATGGATGGCTAGCTGGGAGACCCAGTACTTC. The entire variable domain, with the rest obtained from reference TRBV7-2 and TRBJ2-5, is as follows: GAGVSQSPSNKVTEKGKDVELRCDPISGHTALYWYRQSLGQGLEFLIYFQGNSAPDKSGLPSDRFSAERTGGSVSTLTIQRTQQEDSAVYLCASSLWMASWETQYFGPGTRLLVL.

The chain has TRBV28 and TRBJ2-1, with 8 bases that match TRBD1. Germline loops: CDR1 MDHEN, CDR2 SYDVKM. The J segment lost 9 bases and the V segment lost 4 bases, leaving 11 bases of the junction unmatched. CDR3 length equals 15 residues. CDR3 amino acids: CASSSRTGKRSEQFF. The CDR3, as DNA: TGTGCCAGCAGTTCCCGGACAGGGAAGAGGAGTGAGCAGTTCTTC.